These T cell receptor beta chains were read from a single sample in a study of identical twins. TCRdb called the 5' RACE reads again in MiXCR, with one record for every CDR3 protein. This sample has 650,000 to 750,000 distinct CDR3 sequences, with 21% found just once. This sample was also put to use in a study of T cells expressing NK-cell markers.

The sequenced sample consisted of PBMCs. These TCRs come from a woman younger than 30 in good health. The CDR3 runs from the conserved cysteine through the conserved F or W. Rows may omit the clone size; those that give it use once, few, many or a size class.

clone size: NA
V gene: TRBV6-1
J gene: TRBJ1-1
CDR3 protein: CASSKPLSTEAFF

clone size: many
V gene: TRBV20-1
J gene: TRBJ1-4
CDR3 protein: CSARRTNEKLFF

clone size: few
V gene: TRBV12-3/TRBV12-4
J gene: TRBJ2-7
CDR3 protein: CASSLGLASYEQYF

clone size: many
V gene: TRBV25-1
J gene: TRBJ2-1
CDR3 protein: CASSYSYNEQFF

clone size: few
V gene: TRBV6-2/TRBV6-3
J gene: TRBJ2-7
CDR3 protein: CASSYVNGADEQYF

clone size: few
V gene: TRBV12-3/TRBV12-4
J gene: TRBJ1-1
CDR3 protein: CASSFPGQVGTEAFF

clone size: few
V gene: TRBV7-9
J gene: TRBJ2-5
CDR3 protein: CAIGISQETQYF

clone size: NA
V gene: TRBV12-3/TRBV12-4
J gene: TRBJ1-1
CDR3 protein: CASTRTGEAFF

clone size: NA
V gene: TRBV12-3/TRBV12-4
J gene: TRBJ1-2
CDR3 protein: CASSLGMGYTF

clone size: few
V gene: TRBV29-1
J gene: TRBJ2-5
CDR3 protein: CSVEVTGGTQYF

clone size: few
V gene: TRBV20-1
J gene: TRBJ2-7
CDR3 protein: CSATRGGGRAYEQYF

clone size: NA
V gene: TRBV7-2
J gene: TRBJ1-5
CDR3 protein: CASSLGGSQPQHF

clone size: NA
V gene: TRBV11-2
J gene: TRBJ2-1
CDR3 protein: CASSLVAGNIPFF

clone size: NA
V gene: TRBV5-8
J gene: TRBJ2-1
CDR3 protein: CASSLGLADEQFF

clone size: NA
V gene: TRBV29-1
J gene: TRBJ1-2
CDR3 protein: CSVPLSSNYGYTF

clone size: few
V gene: TRBV12-3/TRBV12-4
J gene: TRBJ2-1
CDR3 protein: CASRPAGWNEQFF

clone size: many
V gene: TRBV18
J gene: TRBJ2-7
CDR3 protein: CASSNGGVYEQYF

clone size: many
V gene: TRBV7-9
J gene: TRBJ1-1
CDR3 protein: CASSLRGQGYAEAFF

clone size: NA
V gene: TRBV20-1
J gene: TRBJ2-7
CDR3 protein: CSARQALTYEQYF

clone size: many
V gene: TRBV12-3/TRBV12-4
J gene: TRBJ1-1
CDR3 protein: CASSPQGSTEAFF

clone size: many
V gene: TRBV29-1
J gene: TRBJ2-2
CDR3 protein: CSISSGRTAGELFF

clone size: many
V gene: TRBV7-2
J gene: TRBJ1-3
CDR3 protein: CASSGGGSGNTIYF

clone size: NA
V gene: TRBV20-1
J gene: TRBJ2-7
CDR3 protein: CSAESSGSDTEQYF

clone size: many
V gene: TRBV18
J gene: TRBJ2-1
CDR3 protein: CASSPSGNEQFF

clone size: NA
V gene: TRBV12-3/TRBV12-4
J gene: TRBJ2-1
CDR3 protein: CASSLIGGGRSLQFF

clone size: many
V gene: TRBV20-1
J gene: TRBJ2-3
CDR3 protein: CSARELLAGDTDTQYF

clone size: few
V gene: TRBV4-3
J gene: TRBJ2-5
CDR3 protein: CASSQEVRETQYF

clone size: many
V gene: TRBV12-3/TRBV12-4
J gene: TRBJ2-7
CDR3 protein: CASSVVTLLSEQYF

clone size: NA
V gene: TRBV20-1
J gene: TRBJ2-2
CDR3 protein: CSARVEGASTGELFF

clone size: NA
V gene: TRBV20-1
J gene: TRBJ2-7
CDR3 protein: CSARYDYEQYF

clone size: few
V gene: TRBV20-1
J gene: TRBJ2-5
CDR3 protein: CSARGEEIQYF

clone size: NA
V gene: TRBV28
J gene: TRBJ2-1
CDR3 protein: CASSLYGTGKSNEQFF

clone size: many
V gene: TRBV6-2/TRBV6-3
J gene: TRBJ2-1
CDR3 protein: CASSYRDSYNEQFF

clone size: NA
V gene: TRBV12-3/TRBV12-4
J gene: TRBJ1-2
CDR3 protein: CASSSPGWNYGYTF

clone size: NA
V gene: TRBV29-1
J gene: TRBJ1-1
CDR3 protein: CSVTQGGEAFF

clone size: NA
V gene: TRBV20-1
J gene: TRBJ2-7
CDR3 protein: CSASVGSYEQYF

clone size: few
V gene: TRBV3-1
J gene: TRBJ2-1
CDR3 protein: CASSQDLRGGPNEQFF

clone size: NA
V gene: TRBV12-3/TRBV12-4
J gene: TRBJ2-3
CDR3 protein: CASSFPASTDTQYF

clone size: few
V gene: TRBV12-3/TRBV12-4
J gene: TRBJ2-1
CDR3 protein: CASDSAYNEQFF

clone size: few
V gene: TRBV7-2
J gene: TRBJ2-7
CDR3 protein: CASSLQGNSYEQYF

clone size: NA
V gene: TRBV20-1
J gene: TRBJ2-5
CDR3 protein: CSALGQGTKTQYF

clone size: few
V gene: TRBV12-3/TRBV12-4
J gene: TRBJ2-2
CDR3 protein: CASRPTSLVYTGELFF

clone size: few
V gene: TRBV6-5
J gene: TRBJ1-1
CDR3 protein: CASSSGTGNTEAFF

clone size: NA
V gene: TRBV20-1
J gene: TRBJ2-5
CDR3 protein: CSARWGSQETQYF